Listed here is a single T cell receptor (beta chain). This sample was taken from a study of blood T cell repertoires in COVID-19. Looking at the study overall: PBMCs, B-cell-depleted T cells, or T cells were the source of the cDNA or gDNA that made up the material.

As handled by the study authors: Scientists estimated how many nucleated cells there were by amplifying reference gene primers. TCRdb's table, derived via immunoSEQ multiplex PCR, lists solely in-frame clones and lacks some. For V, J and clone size, that table is used; D and trimming come from the DNA. The data hold roughly 200,000 clones, with about 88% observed a single time. The CDR3 length is 15 residues. Trimming cost V 5 bases and J 4 bases; bases outside gene matches: 11. Germline assignment: CDR1 MNHEY and CDR2 SMNVEV (reference sequence). This chain connects TRBV27 to TRBJ2-7; 7 bases match TRBD1. The receptor was isolated from a young woman with active or convalescent COVID-19. Input material: peripheral blood. The chain's CDR3 is CASSGWGQTQYEQYF. CDR3 coding DNA: TGTGCCAGCAGTGGATGGGGACAGACCCAATACGAGCAGTACTTC.